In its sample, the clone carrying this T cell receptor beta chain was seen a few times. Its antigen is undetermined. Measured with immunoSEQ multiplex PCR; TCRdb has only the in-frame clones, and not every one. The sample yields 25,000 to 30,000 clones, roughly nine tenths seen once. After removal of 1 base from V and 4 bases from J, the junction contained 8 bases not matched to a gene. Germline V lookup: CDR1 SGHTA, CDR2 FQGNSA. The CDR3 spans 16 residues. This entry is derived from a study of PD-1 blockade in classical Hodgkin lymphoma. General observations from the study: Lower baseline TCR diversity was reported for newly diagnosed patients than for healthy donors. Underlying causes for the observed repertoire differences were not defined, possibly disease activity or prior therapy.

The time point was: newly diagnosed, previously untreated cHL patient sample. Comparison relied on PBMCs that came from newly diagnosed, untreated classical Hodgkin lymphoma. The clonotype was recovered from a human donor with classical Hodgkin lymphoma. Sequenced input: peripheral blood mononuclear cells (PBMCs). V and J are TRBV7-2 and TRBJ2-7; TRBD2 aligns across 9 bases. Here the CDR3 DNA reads TGTGCCAGCAGCTTAGTGGGCGGGAGGGCCGGTTACGAGCAGTACTTC. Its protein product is CASSLVGGRAGYEQYF. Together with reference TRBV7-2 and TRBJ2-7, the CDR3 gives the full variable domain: GAGVSQSPSNKVTEKGKDVELRCDPISGHTALYWYRQSLGQGLEFLIYFQGNSAPDKSGLPSDRFSAERTGGSVSTLTIQRTQQEDSAVYLCASSLVGGRAGYEQYFGPGTRLTVT.